The 24 T cell receptor beta chains given below trace back to one sample, sequenced in a study of blood T cell repertoires in COVID-19. Clones were sequenced by immunoSEQ multiplex PCR, and TCRdb holds only the in-frame ones, with some missing. The sample holds 150,000 to 200,000 clones; 82% are singletons and the top ten take approximately 9.9%. The sample taken for sequencing was PBMCs or T cells enriched from blood (not recorded which). The source of these receptors is a man between 50 and 59 years old who had recovered from COVID-19.

The chain couples TRBV6-6 to TRBJ1-1; D is perhaps TRBD1 (6 bases). The V end lost 6 bases, the J end lost 3 bases, and 14 bases lay between the germline ends. From germline, CDR1 is MNHNY and CDR2 SVGAGI (reference sequence). The CDR3 is 14 residues long. In nucleotides, the CDR3 is TGTGCCAGCAGGCCACAGGGTGAGGACACTGAAGCTTTCTTT. This translates into CASRPQGEDTEAFF.

The V gene is TRBV21-1, the J gene TRBJ1-6; TRBD1 is taken as the D call from the table, unchecked against the DNA. TRBV21-1 is classified as a pseudogene. The CDR3 length is 15 residues. CDR3 DNA: TGTGCCAGCCCCCCTCCGGGACAGTGGGATTCACCCCTCCACTTT. It translates to CASPPPGQWDSPLHF.

The chain couples TRBV5-4 to TRBJ1-3; D unresolved. The V gene's germline CDR1 is SGHNT and CDR2 YYREEE (reference sequence). The V gene lost 0 bases and the J gene lost 0 bases, with 13 bases spanning the gap. The CDR3 totals 17 residues. CDR3 residues: CASSLGLPSHSGNTIYF. As DNA, the CDR3 is TGTGCCAGCAGCTTGGGACTTCCGTCACACTCTGGAAACACCATATATTTT.

The count of this clone is one. The chain employs TRBV5-6 and TRBJ1-2; D not resolved. The CDR3 is 14 residues long. V was clipped by 2 bases and J by 3 bases, with 11 bases between them. Per the germline V gene, CDR1 is SGHDT and CDR2 is YYEEEE. CDR3 region: CASSFIRSYYGYTF. In DNA, the CDR3 is TGTGCCAGCAGCTTCATAAGGAGCTACTATGGCTACACCTTC.

The chain combines TRBV2 with TRBJ2-7, with 10 bases matching TRBD2. Looked up from germline, CDR1 is SNHLY and CDR2 is FYNNEI. J was trimmed by 4 bases and V by 3 bases; bases with no gene match: 12. This CDR3 comprises 17 residues. CDR3 nucleotides: TGTGCCAGCAGTGACGTGGTGACTAGCGGGCCGGGATACGAGCAGTACTTC. Translation: CASSDVVTSGPGYEQYF.

The chain has TRBV13 and TRBJ2-2, with 11 nucleotides matching TRBD2. CDR3 length: 16 amino acids. The V gene's germline CDR1 is PRHDT and CDR2 FYEKMQ (reference sequence). V lost 5 bases, J lost 1 base, and 3 bases stayed unmatched. The CDR3 region has the DNA TGTGCCAGCAGCCCGGGGACTAGCGGGAACACCGGGGAGCTGTTTTTT. This gives the protein CASSPGTSGNTGELFF.

The chain combines TRBV7-9 with TRBJ2-5, with TRBD2 matching 8 bases. Germline-derived CDR1 and CDR2 are SEHNR and FQNEAQ (reference sequence). CDR3 size: 16 residues. The V segment lost 0 bases and the J segment 3 bases; nucleotides outside the gene matches: 6. CDR3 DNA: TGTGCCAGCAGCTTAGCAGGGGGACTAGAAAAAGAGACCCAGTACTTC. Protein: CASSLAGGLEKETQYF.

The chain uses TRBV28 and TRBJ2-5; 7 nucleotides agree with TRBD1. The CDR3 contains 12 residues. Germline CDR1 MDHEN, CDR2 SYDVKM. The junction had 5 bases not matched to a gene; V was cut back by 11 bases and J by 2 bases. Here the CDR3 DNA reads TGTGCCTCGGGACAGCAGCAAGAGACCCAGTACTTC. Translated: CASGQQQETQYF.

Regarding this clone: This sample also contains other DNA sequences that code for the same CDR3. The chain has TRBV9 and TRBJ2-2, with D possibly matching TRBD1 (6 bases). Germline CDR1 and CDR2: SGDLS and YYNGEE. V was shortened by 0 bases and J by 4 bases, with 10 bases between the two germline ends. The CDR3 is 15 residues long. CDR3 region: CASSVEQGGTGELFF. In nucleotides, the CDR3 is TGTGCCAGCAGCGTAGAACAGGGTGGCACCGGGGAGCTGTTTTTT.

The chain joins TRBV7-6 to TRBJ1-3; D perhaps matches TRBD1 (5 bases). From germline, CDR1 is SGHVS and CDR2 FNYEAQ. This CDR3 spans 15 amino acids. V gave up 6 bases and J gave up 0 bases, with 12 bases separating them. This chain's CDR3 is CASSSTGSSGNTIYF. The CDR3 region has the DNA TGTGCCAGCAGTTCAACAGGATCCTCTGGAAACACCATATATTTT.

The genes are TRBV5-6 and TRBJ2-7; TRBD1 agrees at 7 bases. The CDR3 has 16 residues. V was clipped by 0 bases and J by 3 bases; unmatched bases: 9. Germline assignment: CDR1 SGHDT and CDR2 YYEEEE. The CDR3 DNA reads TGTGCCAGCAGCTTGGTACTGACAGGGATCAACTACGAGCAGTACTTC. Translating gives CASSLVLTGINYEQYF.

The gene calls are TRBV5-1 and TRBJ2-1; 11 nucleotides line up with TRBD2. The V gene's germline CDR1 is SGHRS and CDR2 YFSETQ. The CDR3 is 14 amino acids. V dropped 5 bases and J dropped 7; count of bases not matched to a gene: 5. CDR3: CASRTSGSLNEQFF. CDR3 nucleotide sequence: TGCGCCAGCAGAACTAGCGGGAGTTTAAATGAGCAGTTCTTC.

The V gene is TRBV7-9, the J gene TRBJ1-5, with TRBD1 identical over 8 bases. The CDR3 consists of 15 residues. Germline V CDR1 and CDR2: SEHNR, FQNEAQ (reference sequence). V shed 5 bases, J shed 7 bases, and the junction held 10 bases outside the gene matches. The CDR3 is CASSPQGTGGQPQHF. CDR3 bases: TGTGCCAGCAGCCCACAGGGAACAGGGGGGCAGCCCCAGCATTTT.

The chain has TRBV5-1 and TRBJ1-1, with D perhaps TRBD1 (6 bases). V shed 2 bases and J shed 2 bases, with 10 bases lying between them. CDR1 is SGHRS, CDR2 YFSETQ, per germline. The CDR3 contains 14 residues. This chain's CDR3 is CASSFGTSNTEAFF. In DNA, the CDR3 is TGCGCCAGCAGCTTCGGGACAAGTAACACTGAAGCTTTCTTT.

This clone was observed many times. The rearrangement joins TRBV28 to TRBJ2-2; possible D gene TRBD2, 5 bases. The CDR3 runs 17 residues. V lost 1 base to trimming and J lost 3 bases, with 15 bases between them. Germline values: CDR1 MDHEN, CDR2 SYDVKM. CDR3 sequence: CASSLFTGSSYTGELFF. The CDR3 DNA reads TGTGCCAGCAGTTTATTCACGGGGTCCTCCTACACCGGGGAGCTGTTTTTT.

The V and J genes are TRBV6-5 and TRBJ2-7, with a tentative D call TRBD1 (6 bases). The CDR3 is made up of 13 amino acids. Trimming pared 5 bases from V and 4 bases from J, leaving 12 bases between. Germline CDR1 reads MNHEY; CDR2 reads SVGAGI. The CDR3 here is CASSLKQGYEQYF. Written as DNA, the CDR3 is TGTGCCAGCAGTCTAAAGCAGGGGTACGAGCAGTACTTC.

V gene TRBV5-1 combines with J gene TRBJ2-5; tentatively, D is TRBD1 (6 bases). The CDR3 contains 13 residues. Trimming removed 2 bases from V and 5 bases from J, with 10 bases in between. From germline, CDR1 is SGHRS and CDR2 YFSETQ. The CDR3 sequence is CASSLTGSETQYF. The CDR3 nucleotides read TGCGCCAGCAGCTTAACAGGGAGTGAGACCCAGTACTTC.

V is TRBV2 and J is TRBJ1-4; a possible D gene is TRBD1 (5 bases). The CDR3 contains 13 residues. V was clipped by 10 bases and J by 8 bases, with 17 bases between them. Germline V gene sequence: CDR1 SNHLY, CDR2 FYNNEI. CDR3 residues: CATGGGVREKLFF. CDR3 coding DNA: TGTGCCACCGGAGGAGGGGTCAGGGAAAAACTGTTTTTT.

This clone was recorded a few times. The chain uses TRBV4-1 and TRBJ2-5; the D gene is possibly TRBD2 (6 bases). Trimming cost V 4 bases and J 0 bases, with 18 bases left between them. The CDR3 runs to 17 residues. Germline V lookup: CDR1 MGHRA, CDR2 YSYEKL. The CDR3 nucleotides read TGCGCCAGCAGCCTCCCCGCGGTAGGAGGGGACCAAGAGACCCAGTACTTC. This sequence encodes CASSLPAVGGDQETQYF.

This clone was seen a few times. J is TRBJ1-2 and V is TRBV28, with 9 bases matching TRBD1. V dropped 8 bases and J dropped 5; count of bases not matched to a gene: 3. Germline CDR1 reads MDHEN; CDR2 reads SYDVKM. This CDR3 has 12 amino acids. The CDR3 protein is CASRGQGYGYTF. The CDR3 DNA reads TGTGCCAGCCGAGGACAGGGGTATGGCTACACCTTC.

This chain joins TRBV5-4 and TRBJ1-3; a possible D gene is TRBD1 (6 bases). Trimming stripped 2 bases from V and 0 bases from J, with 9 bases between. The CDR3 consists of 15 residues. Germline values: CDR1 SGHNT, CDR2 YYREEE (reference sequence). The CDR3 sequence: CASSLRGGSGNTIYF. The CDR3 DNA follows: TGTGCCAGCAGCTTACGAGGGGGCTCTGGAAACACCATATATTTT.

The V gene is TRBV28, the J gene TRBJ1-1; 9 bases align to TRBD1. CDR1 and CDR2 from the germline V gene are MDHEN and SYDVKM. The CDR3 spans 14 residues. With V trimmed by 5 bases and J by 5 bases, 6 bases remained unmatched. The CDR3 DNA follows: TGTGCCAGCAGTAGCGGGACAGGGTGGACTGAAGCTTTCTTT. Residues: CASSSGTGWTEAFF.

In DNA form, the CDR3 reads TGTGCCAGCAGCCCCCAGGGGCAGGGACAAGAGCAGTTCTTC. Its protein product is CASSPQGQGQEQFF. This rearrangement joins TRBV11-1 to TRBJ2-1; D might be TRBD1 (6 bases). Germline CDR1 is SGHAT and CDR2 is FQDESV (reference sequence). The V end lost 5 bases, the J end lost 10 bases, and 18 bases lay between the germline ends. The CDR3 extends over 14 amino acids.

CDR3 amino acids: CATSRDGAGAGNTIYF. The CDR3 nucleotides are TGTGCCACCAGCAGAGATGGAGCAGGGGCTGGAAACACCATATATTTT. The genes are TRBV15 and TRBJ1-3; D may be TRBD1 (6 bases). CDR1 and CDR2 (germline): LNHNV, YYDKDF (reference sequence). The CDR3 runs 16 residues. Trimming removed 0 bases at V and 2 bases at J, with 11 bases between.